The 29 T cell receptor beta chains below were found in one sample sequenced in a study of TIL therapy for anti-PD-1-resistant metastatic lung cancer. Time point: pre-treatment sample, taken before nivolumab and TIL therapy. Most excised metastases sampled were pleural nodules or supraclavicular lymph nodes. The libraries were made with immunoSEQ v3. The method was immunoSEQ multiplex PCR; TCRdb's version includes in-frame clones alone and lacks a portion of them. The sample records roughly 92,000 clones, 50% to 70% being singletons. Sample: tumor tissue, taken at baseline. The source of these receptors is a person aged 25 to 80 with non-small cell lung cancer.

The chain combines TRBV11-2 with TRBJ2-7, with TRBD1 matching over 8 bases. The germline CDR1 and CDR2 sequences are SGHAT and FQNNGV. The CDR3 loop spans 13 amino acids. V was pared by 7 bases and J by 0 bases, with 2 bases of the junction left unmatched. For the CDR3, the DNA is TGTGCCAGCATGGACAGGGACTCCTACGAGCAGTACTTC. As protein: CASMDRDSYEQYF.

The V gene is TRBV28, the J gene TRBJ1-2; TRBD1 aligns across 12 bases. This CDR3 has 15 residues. Germline V gene lookup returns CDR1 MDHEN and CDR2 SYDVKM. J was trimmed by 12 bases and V by 7 bases; bases with no gene match: 15. The DNA for the CDR3 is TGTGCCAGCAACATAAAGGGAAGGGGACAGGGGGCGGACACCTTC. This encodes CASNIKGRGQGADTF.

V gene TRBV4-1 combines with J gene TRBJ1-1; D is ambiguous. This CDR3 region has 16 residues. Looked up from germline, CDR1 is MGHRA and CDR2 is YSYEKL. V was cut by 0 bases and J by 2 bases, with 13 bases left in between. CDR3 bases: TGCGCCAGCAGCCAAGATTGGGAGGGAATCAACACTGAAGCTTTCTTT. The encoded protein is CASSQDWEGINTEAFF.

The chain couples TRBV5-4 to TRBJ2-6; 8 positions match TRBD1. This CDR3 is 17 amino acids long. From germline, CDR1 is SGHNT and CDR2 YYREEE (reference sequence). J gave up 1 base and V 1 base, and 4 bases lay outside the gene matches. The CDR3 is CASSLQGARSGANVLTF. The CDR3 nucleotides read TGTGCCAGCAGCTTGCAGGGGGCGCGATCTGGGGCCAACGTCCTGACTTTC.

The chain carries TRBV5-1 and TRBJ2-5; D not resolved. The CDR3 totals 15 residues. The germline V gene has CDR1 SGHRS and CDR2 YFSETQ. The germline V and J ends were trimmed by 1 base and 2 bases, with 12 bases remaining between them. The CDR3 DNA reads TGCGCCAGCAGCTTGAGTGTGTCTGTACAAGAGACCCAGTACTTC. Amino acids: CASSLSVSVQETQYF.

This clone was observed a handful of times. J is TRBJ2-4 and V is TRBV6-2 or TRBV6-3, with D possibly TRBD2 on 6 matching bases. V was cut by 6 bases and J by 6 bases, with 24 bases left in between. Germline values: CDR1 MNHEY, CDR2 SVGEGT. CDR3 length equals 17 residues. The CDR3 sequence: CASSPTGDGRRGNIQYF. The CDR3 bases are TGTGCCAGCAGCCCTACGGGGGACGGCCGAAGGGGAAACATTCAGTACTTC.

This rearrangement joins TRBV6-6 to TRBJ2-5; D possibly uses TRBD1 or TRBD2 (6 bases each). Germline V gene sequence: CDR1 MNHNY, CDR2 SVGAGI (reference sequence). With 10 bases removed from V and 4 bases from J, the gap between germline ends came to 19 bases. This CDR3 contains 14 residues. The CDR3 here is CATRGSVSGETQYF. DNA for the CDR3: TGTGCCACAAGGGGGTCGGTTAGCGGAGAGACCCAGTACTTC.

The genes are TRBV6-2 or TRBV6-3 and TRBJ2-6; a possible D gene is TRBD2 (6 bases). The CDR3 length is 16 residues. Trimming left V 5 bases short and J 3 bases short, with 14 bases between. Looked up from germline, CDR1 is MNHEY and CDR2 is SVGEGT. CDR3 bases: TGTGCCAGCAGTCGCCGGCGGGACGGTGGGGCCAACGTCCTGACTTTC. Translation gives CASSRRRDGGANVLTF.

The gene calls are TRBV27 and TRBJ1-2; D ambiguous. The V end was cut by 4 bases, the J end by 8 bases, with 11 bases between. CDR1 and CDR2 from the germline V gene are MNHEY and SMNVEV (reference sequence). The CDR3 contains 12 residues. CDR3: CASSSPLYGYTF. DNA for the CDR3: TGTGCCAGCAGTTCGCCCTTATACGGCTACACCTTC.

This clone was picked up one time. The gene calls are TRBV27 and TRBJ2-5; D possibly uses TRBD1 or TRBD2 (6 bases each). The CDR3 is 17 amino acids. Germline values: CDR1 MNHEY, CDR2 SMNVEV (reference sequence). With 2 bases removed from V and 1 base from J, the gap between germline ends came to 17 bases. CDR3 sequence reads: CASSLLGGSNPQETQYF. CDR3 DNA sequence: TGTGCCAGCAGTTTACTGGGGGGCTCCAACCCCCAAGAGACCCAGTACTTC.

The genes are TRBV28 and TRBJ2-7, with D possibly matching TRBD2 (5 bases). This CDR3 comprises 15 residues. The V gene lost 5 bases and the J gene lost 2 bases, with 16 bases spanning the gap. Germline lookup yields CDR1 MDHEN and CDR2 SYDVKM. CDR3 in DNA: TGTGCCAGCAGTACGGGATTCGGACGGACCTACGAGCAGTACTTC. Translated: CASSTGFGRTYEQYF.

V usage is TRBV4-2 and J usage is TRBJ1-1; D is uncertain. The CDR3 is 14 residues long. Germline CDR1 and CDR2: LGHNA and YNFKEQ. V lost 1 base and J lost 1, with 7 bases in between. CDR3 sequence reads: CASSQGLPNTEAFF. CDR3 DNA: TGTGCCAGCAGCCAAGGATTACCGAACACTGAAGCTTTCTTT.

This clone was seen many times. The chain links TRBV4-3 to TRBJ1-6; TRBD1 might be the D (5 bases). Trimming left V 0 bases short and J 7 bases short, with 10 bases between. In germline, CDR1 is LGHNA, CDR2 YSLEER. The CDR3 has 15 amino acids. The CDR3 region is CASSQEQGGNSPLHF. The CDR3 bases are TGCGCCAGCAGCCAAGAGCAGGGCGGCAATTCACCCCTCCACTTT.

The V call is TRBV5-1, the J call TRBJ1-2; D perhaps matches TRBD1 (6 bases). Trimming stripped 6 bases from V and 8 bases from J, with 17 bases between. Germline loops: CDR1 SGHRS, CDR2 YFSETQ. The CDR3 covers 13 residues. CDR3 sequence: CASNSGTPSGYTF. The CDR3, as DNA: TGCGCCAGCAACTCCGGGACACCCAGCGGCTACACCTTC.

The CDR3: CASSLGTDEGAFF. DNA of the CDR3: TGTGCCAGCAGCTTGGGAACAGACGAAGGGGCTTTCTTT. The V and J genes are TRBV5-6 and TRBJ1-1, with D unresolved. Looked up from germline, CDR1 is SGHDT and CDR2 is YYEEEE. This CDR3 spans 13 amino acids. V lost 0 bases and J 11 bases, leaving 14 bases between the germline ends.

This chain connects TRBV2 to TRBJ2-7; weak D call: TRBD2 (6 bases). The CDR3 totals 14 residues. Germline CDR1 is SNHLY and CDR2 is FYNNEI. The ends were cut back, 1 base at V and 7 bases at J, with 14 bases in the middle. The CDR3 sequence is CASSEGDFRREQYF. The DNA for the CDR3 is TGTGCCAGCAGTGAAGGGGACTTTAGAAGAGAGCAGTACTTC.

This chain uses TRBV7-6 with TRBJ2-1; no firm D call. The CDR3 sequence is 13 residues long. Deletions cut 0 bases from V and 8 bases from J, with 8 bases between. Germline values: CDR1 SGHVS, CDR2 FNYEAQ. CDR3 loop: CASSLAVVDEQFF. The CDR3 coding sequence is TGTGCCAGCAGCTTAGCGGTGGTCGATGAGCAGTTCTTC.

The table lists this clone with a few counts. The chain is built from TRBV4-3 and TRBJ1-2; 8 bases agree with TRBD1. Germline trimming cut 0 bases from V and 3 bases from J; bases unmatched to any gene: 6. Germline V lookup: CDR1 LGHNA, CDR2 YSLEER. This CDR3 comprises 16 residues. CDR3 DNA sequence: TGCGCCAGCAGCCAAGATTTGACAGGGGAGGACTATGGCTACACCTTC. The encoded protein is CASSQDLTGEDYGYTF.

V gene TRBV5-4 combines with J gene TRBJ2-3, with 7 bases that match TRBD1. The ends lost 4 bases at V and 1 base at J; junction bases unmatched: 6. Per the germline V gene, CDR1 is SGHNT and CDR2 is YYREEE (reference sequence). This CDR3 comprises 15 residues. For the CDR3, the DNA is TGTGCCAGCAGCCTCGGACAGGTGGGCACAGATACGCAGTATTTT. Protein product: CASSLGQVGTDTQYF.

The chain joins TRBV27 to TRBJ2-3; D possibly corresponds to TRBD1 (6 bases). The CDR3 is 17 amino acids. Germline V gene data show CDR1 as MNHEY and CDR2 as SMNVEV (reference sequence). The V gene lost 5 bases and the J gene lost 4 bases, with 22 bases spanning the gap. The CDR3, as DNA: TGTGCCAGCAGTCCACTTCTAACAGGGACCTACGCAGATACGCAGTATTTT. Amino acids: CASSPLLTGTYADTQYF.

This clone was seen a handful of times. V gene TRBV7-9 combines with J gene TRBJ2-7; weak D call: TRBD2 (5 bases). The V gene lost 5 bases and the J gene lost 1 base, with 12 bases spanning the gap. This CDR3 spans 14 amino acids. In germline, CDR1 is SEHNR, CDR2 FQNEAQ (reference sequence). In nucleotides, the CDR3 is TGTGCCAGCAGCCCCCTCGGGGATTCCTACGAGCAGTACTTC. It encodes CASSPLGDSYEQYF.

The CDR3 region is CASSEAGRGSGETQYF. CDR3 in DNA: TGCGCCAGCAGTGAGGCTGGCAGGGGTTCAGGAGAGACCCAGTACTTC. The chain employs TRBV10-1 and TRBJ2-5; a weak D match, TRBD1 (6 bases). The germline CDR1 and CDR2 sequences are WNHNN and SYGVQD (reference sequence). This CDR3 is built from 16 residues. The ends were cut back, 2 bases at V and 4 bases at J, with 17 bases in the middle.

This clone was detected only a few times. The chain has TRBV2 and TRBJ1-6, with a weak D call TRBD1 (5 bases). CDR1 and CDR2 from the germline V gene are SNHLY and FYNNEI. V was trimmed by 7 bases and J by 7 bases, leaving 11 bases between them. The CDR3 consists of 13 residues. The CDR3 sequence is CASTGTLNSPLHF. CDR3 nucleotides: TGTGCCAGCACCGGGACGTTAAATTCACCCCTCCACTTT.

There are a few counts of this clone. CDR3 sequence: CASSTHGGNEKLFF. In DNA, the CDR3 is TGTGCCAGCTCCACACACGGGGGTAATGAAAAACTGTTTTTT. The chain combines TRBV6-5 with TRBJ1-4, with D possibly TRBD1 on 5 matching bases. V was shortened by 8 bases and J by 4 bases, with 14 bases between the two germline ends. This CDR3 comprises 14 residues. CDR1 and CDR2 from the germline V gene are MNHEY and SVGAGI.

The rearrangement uses TRBV18 and TRBJ1-2; TRBD1 aligns across 9 bases. The CDR3 sequence is 15 residues long. The ends lost 3 bases at V and 3 bases at J; junction bases unmatched: 5. Germline CDR1 KGHSH, CDR2 LQKENI. The DNA of the CDR3 is TGTGCCAGCTCACCCGGACAGGGGAGAGACTATGGCTACACCTTC. It yields the protein CASSPGQGRDYGYTF.

The CDR3 region has the DNA TGTGCCAGCAGCTTAGACAGGGTCGCTGGCTACACCTTC. This codes for CASSLDRVAGYTF. The chain joins TRBV7-9 to TRBJ1-2, with D tentatively TRBD1 (6 bases). Trimming left V 1 base short and J 7 bases short, with 10 bases between. This CDR3 has 13 amino acids. Looked up from germline, CDR1 is SEHNR and CDR2 is FQNEAQ (reference sequence). Full variable domain (rest looked up from reference TRBV7-9 and TRBJ1-2): DTGVSQNPRHKITKRGQNVTFRCDPISEHNRLYWYRQTLGQGPEFLTYFQNEAQLEKSRLLSDRFSAERPKGSFSTLEIQRTEQGDSAMYLCASSLDRVAGYTFGSGTRLTVV.

The V gene is TRBV24-1, the J gene TRBJ2-5; TRBD1 or TRBD2 may be the D gene (5 bases each). The V gene's germline CDR1 is KGHDR and CDR2 SFDVKD. Trimming shortened V by 7 bases and J by 2 bases, and 10 bases separated the two germline ends. The length of the CDR3 is 13 residues. The CDR3 region has the DNA TGTGCCACCAGCGGGGCCATACAAGAGACCCAGTACTTC. The encoded protein is CATSGAIQETQYF.

The chain employs TRBV5-1 and TRBJ2-5, with TRBD2 matching 8 bases. CDR1 and CDR2 (germline): SGHRS, YFSETQ. This CDR3 is built from 15 residues. The V segment lost 1 base and the J segment 1 base; nucleotides outside the gene matches: 3. CDR3 coding DNA: TGCGCCAGCAGCTTGACTAGCGGAGCCCAAGAGACCCAGTACTTC. Translating it yields CASSLTSGAQETQYF.

The CDR3 is CASSDPGAQGNQPQHF. For the CDR3, the DNA is TGTGCCAGCAGTGACCCAGGGGCTCAGGGCAATCAGCCCCAGCATTTT. The rearrangement joins TRBV25-1 to TRBJ1-5, with a possible D match to TRBD1 (6 bases). Germline-derived CDR1 and CDR2 are MGHDK and SYGVNS. The CDR3 extends over 16 amino acids. V was pared by 3 bases and J by 2 bases, with 14 bases between.